The rows below give T cell receptor beta chains drawn from one sample of a study of CD8+ T cells in alopecia areata. Data came from immunoSEQ multiplex PCR; TCRdb stores just in-frame clones and leaves some out. The sample yields approximately 280,000 clones, 58% seen once. This specimen consisted of CD4+ T cells sorted from blood, obtained at week 24, from a patient treated with tofacitinib. The receptors were sampled from a human donor with alopecia areata. Both conserved end residues are part of each CDR3. Each record gives: clone size, V gene, J gene, D gene, CDR3 DNA, CDR3 protein. The D gene is left open where the match is weak. Some rows mark clone size as missing; the rest say once, few, many or name a class of expanded clone.

>-|TRBV29-1|TRBJ1-1|-
TGCAGCGCCGGAGGTAGGATGAACACTGAAGCTTTCTTT
CSAGGRMNTEAFF
>-|TRBV13|TRBJ2-5|-
TGTGCCAGCAGTTACAGGGTCCACCAAGAGACCCAGTACTTC
CASSYRVHQETQYF
>-|TRBV10-3|TRBJ2-5|-
TGTGCCATCGGATCCTCCGAGGAGACCCAGTACTTC
CAIGSSEETQYF
>-|TRBV2|TRBJ2-1|-
TGTGCCAGCAGTGTCAGTCCGGCGGAGCAGTTCTTC
CASSVSPAEQFF
>-|TRBV30|TRBJ1-2|TRBD1
TGTGCCTGGAGTAAGGCCTGGGACAGACCTAACTATGGCTACACCTTC
CAWSKAWDRPNYGYTF
>-|TRBV5-1|TRBJ1-1|-
TGCGCCAGCAGCCCTGCGATAATAAACACTGAAGCTTTCTTT
CASSPAIINTEAFF
>-|TRBV4-1|TRBJ1-2|-
TGCGCCAGCAGCCAAGATGCGCAATGGACCCGCTTCGTCTATGGCTACACCTTC
CASSQDAQWTRFVYGYTF
>-|TRBV29-1|TRBJ1-1|-
TGCAGCGTTGGACAGTTGAACACTGAAGCTTTCTTT
CSVGQLNTEAFF
>-|TRBV5-1|TRBJ2-3|-
TGCGCCAGCAGCTCTAGGGCCAGCACAGATACGCAGTATTTT
CASSSRASTDTQYF
>-|TRBV25-1|TRBJ1-3|-
TGTGCCAGCAGACAGGGCTCTGGAAACACCATATATTTT
CASRQGSGNTIYF
>-|TRBV29-1|TRBJ1-3|-
TGCAGCGTTGAAGTATCTGGAAACACCATATATTTT
CSVEVSGNTIYF
>few|TRBV30|TRBJ1-6|-
TGTGCCTGGAGTGTACCGGACTACTTTAAAGGAGACTATAATTCACCCCTCCACTTT
CAWSVPDYFKGDYNSPLHF
>-|TRBV9|TRBJ1-2|-
TGTGCCAGCAGCGTAGGTCCGGGAACCACCTATGGCTACACCTTC
CASSVGPGTTYGYTF
>-|TRBV30|TRBJ2-3|-
TGTGCCTGGAGTGAGGGCATTGATACGCAGTATTTT
CAWSEGIDTQYF
>-|TRBV4-1|TRBJ1-5|TRBD1
TGCGCCAGCAGCCCTGGACAGGGGCAGGGTCAGCCCCAGCATTTT
CASSPGQGQGQPQHF
>-|TRBV30|TRBJ2-6|-
TGTGCCTGGAGTGGGGAGGCTGGGGCCAACGTCCTGACTTTC
CAWSGEAGANVLTF
>-|TRBV4-2|TRBJ2-7|TRBD1
TGTGCCAGCAGCCAAGCCCAGACAGGGGGCGGCGACGAGCAGTACTTC
CASSQAQTGGGDEQYF
>-|TRBV4-1|TRBJ2-1|TRBD2
TGCGCCAGCAGCCCCCAGGAGCGGGGCTTCTACAATGAGCAGTTCTTC
CASSPQERGFYNEQFF
>once|TRBV11-2|TRBJ2-5|-
TGTGCCAGCAGCTTATCCGGGGAGGAGACCCAGTACTTC
CASSLSGEETQYF
>-|TRBV29-1|TRBJ2-3|TRBD2
TGCAGCGTTGAAGATGGGGCTAGCGGGGGGCCTACAGATACGCAGTATTTT
CSVEDGASGGPTDTQYF
>few|TRBV30|TRBJ1-1|-
TGTGCCTGGAGTACACAGGCGAGCACTGAAGCTTTCTTT
CAWSTQASTEAFF
>few|TRBV7-9|TRBJ2-1|-
TGTGCCAGCAGCTTTGGGGACCACCGAGGGAATGAGCAGTTCTTC
CASSFGDHRGNEQFF